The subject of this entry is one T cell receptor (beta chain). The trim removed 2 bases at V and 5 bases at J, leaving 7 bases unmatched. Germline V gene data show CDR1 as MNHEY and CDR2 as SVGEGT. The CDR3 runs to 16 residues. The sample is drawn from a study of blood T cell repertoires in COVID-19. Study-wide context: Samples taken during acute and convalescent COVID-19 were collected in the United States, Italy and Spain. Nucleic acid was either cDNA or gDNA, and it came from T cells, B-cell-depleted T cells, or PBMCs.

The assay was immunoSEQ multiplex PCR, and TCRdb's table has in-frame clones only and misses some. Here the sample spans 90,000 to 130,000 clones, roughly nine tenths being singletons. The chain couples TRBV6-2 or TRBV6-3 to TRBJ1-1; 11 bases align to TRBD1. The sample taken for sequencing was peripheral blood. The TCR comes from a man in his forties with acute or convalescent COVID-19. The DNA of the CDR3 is TGTGCCAGCAGTTACGAATGGGGGACAGGGGGTACTGAAGCTTTCTTT. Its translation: CASSYEWGTGGTEAFF.